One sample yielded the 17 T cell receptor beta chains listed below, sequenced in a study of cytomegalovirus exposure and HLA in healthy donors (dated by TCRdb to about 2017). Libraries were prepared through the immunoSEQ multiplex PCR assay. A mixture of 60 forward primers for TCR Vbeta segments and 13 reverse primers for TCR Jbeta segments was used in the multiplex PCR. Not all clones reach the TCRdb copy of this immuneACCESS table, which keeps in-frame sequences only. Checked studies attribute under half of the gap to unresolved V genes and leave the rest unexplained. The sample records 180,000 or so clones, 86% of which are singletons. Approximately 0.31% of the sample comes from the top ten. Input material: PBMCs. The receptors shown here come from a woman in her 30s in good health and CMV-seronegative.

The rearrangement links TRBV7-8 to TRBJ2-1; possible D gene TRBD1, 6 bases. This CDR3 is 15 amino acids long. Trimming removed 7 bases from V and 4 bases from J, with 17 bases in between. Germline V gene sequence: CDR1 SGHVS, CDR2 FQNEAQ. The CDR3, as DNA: TGTGCCAGCATTACTTCGGGACACCAGTACAATGAGCAGTTCTTC. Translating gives CASITSGHQYNEQFF.

CDR3 sequence: CASSPTSGRRDEQFF. CDR3 coding DNA: TGTGCCAGCAGCCCGACTAGCGGGCGTAGGGATGAGCAGTTCTTC. The genes are TRBV7-9 and TRBJ2-1; the match to TRBD2 covers 10 bases. Unmatched junction bases numbered 9, after V lost 5 bases and J lost 8 bases. This CDR3 has 15 amino acids. Germline assignment: CDR1 SEHNR and CDR2 FQNEAQ (reference sequence).

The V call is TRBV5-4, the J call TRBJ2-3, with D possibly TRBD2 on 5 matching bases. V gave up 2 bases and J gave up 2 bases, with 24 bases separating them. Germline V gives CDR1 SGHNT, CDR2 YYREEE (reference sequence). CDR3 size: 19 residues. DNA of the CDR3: TGTGCCAGCAGCTTCGAGCAGGCCCAAGACGGGGAAAACACAGATACGCAGTATTTT. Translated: CASSFEQAQDGENTDTQYF.

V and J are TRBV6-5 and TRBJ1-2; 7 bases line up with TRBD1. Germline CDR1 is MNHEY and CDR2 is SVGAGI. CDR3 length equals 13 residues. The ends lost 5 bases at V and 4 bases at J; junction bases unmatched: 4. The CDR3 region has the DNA TGTGCCAGCAGTCGACAGGGAACCTATGGCTACACCTTC. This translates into CASSRQGTYGYTF.

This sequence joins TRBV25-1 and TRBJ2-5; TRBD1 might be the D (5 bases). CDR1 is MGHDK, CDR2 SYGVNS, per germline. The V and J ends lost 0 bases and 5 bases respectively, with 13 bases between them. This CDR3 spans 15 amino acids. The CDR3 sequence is CASSEYGRVEETQYF. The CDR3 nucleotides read TGTGCCAGCAGTGAATATGGCAGGGTGGAGGAGACCCAGTACTTC.

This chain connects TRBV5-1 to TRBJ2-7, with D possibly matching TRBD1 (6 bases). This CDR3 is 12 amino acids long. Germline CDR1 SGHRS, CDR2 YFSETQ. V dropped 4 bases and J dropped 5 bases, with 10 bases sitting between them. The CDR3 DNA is TGCGCCAGCAGCGAACAGGGTCACGAGCAGTACTTC. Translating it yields CASSEQGHEQYF.

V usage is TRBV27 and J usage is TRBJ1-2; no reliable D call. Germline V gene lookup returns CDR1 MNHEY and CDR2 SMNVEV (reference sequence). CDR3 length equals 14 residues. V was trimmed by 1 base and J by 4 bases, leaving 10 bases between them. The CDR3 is CASSLLARSYGYTF. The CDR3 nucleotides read TGTGCCAGCAGTTTATTAGCCAGAAGCTATGGCTACACCTTC.

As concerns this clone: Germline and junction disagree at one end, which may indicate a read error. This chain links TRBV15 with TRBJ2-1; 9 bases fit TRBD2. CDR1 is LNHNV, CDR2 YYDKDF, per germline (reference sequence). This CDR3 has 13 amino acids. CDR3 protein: CASRLAGYNEQFF. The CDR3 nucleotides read TGTGCCTCCAGGCTAGCGGGGTACAATGAGCAGTTCTTC.

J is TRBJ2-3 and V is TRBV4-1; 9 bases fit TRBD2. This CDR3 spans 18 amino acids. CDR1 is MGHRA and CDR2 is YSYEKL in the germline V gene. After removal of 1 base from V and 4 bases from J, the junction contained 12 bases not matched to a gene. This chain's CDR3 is CASSQAILAGRSSDTQYF. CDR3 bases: TGCGCCAGCAGCCAAGCTATACTAGCGGGCCGGAGCTCAGATACGCAGTATTTT.

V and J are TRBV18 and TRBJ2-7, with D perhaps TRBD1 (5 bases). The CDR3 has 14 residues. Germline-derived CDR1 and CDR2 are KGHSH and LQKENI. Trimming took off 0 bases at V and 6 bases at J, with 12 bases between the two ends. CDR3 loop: CASSPPPRRGEQYF. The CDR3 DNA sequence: TGTGCCAGCTCACCACCCCCCAGAAGGGGCGAGCAGTACTTC.

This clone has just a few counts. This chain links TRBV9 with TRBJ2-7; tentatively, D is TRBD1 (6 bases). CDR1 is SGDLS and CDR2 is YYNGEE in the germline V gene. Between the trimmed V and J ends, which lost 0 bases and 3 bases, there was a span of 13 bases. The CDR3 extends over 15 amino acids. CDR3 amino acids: CASSVDQGPHYEQYF. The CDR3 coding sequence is TGTGCCAGCAGCGTAGACCAGGGGCCGCACTACGAGCAGTACTTC.

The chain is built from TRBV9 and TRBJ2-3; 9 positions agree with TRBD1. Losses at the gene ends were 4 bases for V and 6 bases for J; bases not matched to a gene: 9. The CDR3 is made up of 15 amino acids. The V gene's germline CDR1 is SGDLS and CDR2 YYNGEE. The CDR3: CASSPRTGAADTQYF. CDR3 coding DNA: TGTGCCAGCAGCCCGCGGACAGGGGCTGCGGATACGCAGTATTTT. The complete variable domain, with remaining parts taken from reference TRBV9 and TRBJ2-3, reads DSGVTQTPKHLITATGQRVTLRCSPRSGDLSVYWYQQSLDQGLQFLIQYYNGEERAKGNILERFSAQQFPDLHSELNLSSLELGDSALYFCASSPRTGAADTQYFGPGTRLTVL.

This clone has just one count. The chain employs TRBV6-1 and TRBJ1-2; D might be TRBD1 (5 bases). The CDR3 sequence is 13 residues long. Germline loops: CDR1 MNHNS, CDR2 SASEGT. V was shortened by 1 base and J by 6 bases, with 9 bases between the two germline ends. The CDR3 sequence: CASSEGGEDGYTF. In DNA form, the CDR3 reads TGTGCCAGCAGTGAAGGGGGGGAGGATGGCTACACCTTC.

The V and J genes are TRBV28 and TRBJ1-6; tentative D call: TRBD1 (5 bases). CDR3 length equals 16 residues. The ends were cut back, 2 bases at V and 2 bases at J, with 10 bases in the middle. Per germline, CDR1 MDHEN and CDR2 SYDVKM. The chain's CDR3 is CASSLRTFTYNSPLHF. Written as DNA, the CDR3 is TGTGCCAGCAGTTTAAGGACATTCACCTATAATTCACCCCTCCACTTT.

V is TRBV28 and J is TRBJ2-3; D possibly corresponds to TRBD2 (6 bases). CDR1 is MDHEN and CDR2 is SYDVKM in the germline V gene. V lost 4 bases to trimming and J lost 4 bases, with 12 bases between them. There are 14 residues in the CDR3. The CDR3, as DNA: TGTGCCAGCAGTTCCTGGACTAACTCAGATACGCAGTATTTT. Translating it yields CASSSWTNSDTQYF.

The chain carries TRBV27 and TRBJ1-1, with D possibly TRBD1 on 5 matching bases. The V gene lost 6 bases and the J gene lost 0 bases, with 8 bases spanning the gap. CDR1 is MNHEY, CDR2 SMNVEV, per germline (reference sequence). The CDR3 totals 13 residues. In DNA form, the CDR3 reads TGTGCCAGCAGAGGGGCTTTGAACACTGAAGCTTTCTTT. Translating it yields CASRGALNTEAFF.

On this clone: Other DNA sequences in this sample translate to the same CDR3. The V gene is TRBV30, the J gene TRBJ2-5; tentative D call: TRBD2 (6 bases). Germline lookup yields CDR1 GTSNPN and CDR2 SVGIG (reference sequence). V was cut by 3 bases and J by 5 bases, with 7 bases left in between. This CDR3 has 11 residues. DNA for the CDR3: TGTGCCTGGAGCGGGGGTGAGACCCAGTACTTC. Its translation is CAWSGGETQYF.